Described below is a single TCR beta chain sequence and its context. The sample originates from a study of OX40 agonist ivuxolimab in advanced cancers. With baseline, cycle 4 day 1, and cycle 7 day 1 as timepoints, blood was sampled. Produced via immunoSEQ multiplex PCR; TCRdb's table is partial and in-frame only. Of some 30,000 clones in the sample, around 92% are singletons; the top ten hold roughly a third. This clonotype originated in an adult with an advanced solid tumor such as melanoma, head and neck, liver or kidney cancer. Sequences were derived from CD4+ or CD8+ T cells sorted from blood, sampled in a trial of the OX40 agonist ivuxolimab.

The CDR3 DNA follows: TGTGCCAGCAGCTTAGTTGTAATAGCGGGAGATTATGAGCAGTTCTTC. Its protein is CASSLVVIAGDYEQFF. V gene TRBV7-2 combines with J gene TRBJ2-1; TRBD2 agrees at 9 bases. This CDR3 comprises 16 residues. J lost 8 bases, V lost 1 base, and 9 bases had no gene match. Looked up from germline, CDR1 is SGHTA and CDR2 is FQGNSA.